One sample yielded the 27 T cell receptor beta chains listed below, sequenced in a study of T-cell reconstitution after alpha-beta-depleted transplantation in children. The authors prepared the TCRbeta library with unique molecular identifiers. From the PCR reads, TCRdb called clonotypes with MiXCR, one entry per CDR3 protein. This table has some 110,000 distinct CDR3 sequences, 10% appearing once. The specimen comprised PBMCs, sampled before TCRalphabeta/CD19-depleted stem cell transplant. The receptors here all came from a boy younger than 10 with acute lymphoblastic leukemia, due to receive a stem cell transplant.

Only a few counts were recorded for this clonotype. V and J are TRBV29-1 and TRBJ2-3, with D possibly TRBD2 on 6 matching bases. Germline V gene data show CDR1 as SQVTM and CDR2 as ANQGSEA. The V end lost 7 bases, the J end lost 0 bases, and 14 bases lay between the germline ends. This CDR3 is 14 amino acids long. The chain's CDR3 is CSGYGGASTDTQYF. The CDR3 DNA reads TGCAGCGGGTACGGCGGGGCTAGCACAGATACGCAGTATTTT.

This clonotype was counted at least ten times. The V and J genes are TRBV24-1 and TRBJ2-2; D unclear. CDR1 is KGHDR and CDR2 is SFDVKD in the germline V gene. CDR3 length: 13 amino acids. Deletions cut 3 bases from V and 7 bases from J, with 8 bases between. The CDR3 sequence is CATSDTWGGELFF. DNA for the CDR3: TGTGCCACCAGTGATACCTGGGGCGGGGAGCTGTTTTTT.

This clonotype was found a few times. The chain links TRBV20-1 to TRBJ1-1; TRBD1 matches 8 bases. With V trimmed by 5 bases and J by 4 bases, 9 bases remained unmatched. The germline gives CDR1 DFQATT, CDR2 SNEGSKA (reference sequence). The CDR3 sequence is 14 residues long. The CDR3 here is CSARPQGGSTEAFF. Here the CDR3 DNA reads TGCAGTGCTCGACCACAGGGGGGCAGCACTGAAGCTTTCTTT.

There are many counts of this clonotype. This chain connects TRBV12-3 or TRBV12-4 to TRBJ2-3; 13 nucleotides match TRBD2. Trimming cost V 7 bases and J 2 bases; bases outside gene matches: 12. This CDR3 region has 18 residues. Written as DNA, the CDR3 is TGTGCCAGCACCCGGTTGGGACTAGCGGGAAACTCCACAGATACGCAGTATTTT. It codes for CASTRLGLAGNSTDTQYF.

Only a few counts were recorded for this clonotype. The V call is TRBV4-1, the J call TRBJ2-1; D gene unclear. CDR3 length: 13 residues. Germline V gene lookup returns CDR1 MGHRA and CDR2 YSYEKL. The V and J ends lost 2 bases and 8 bases respectively, with 10 bases between them. The CDR3: CASSQSRADEQFF. The CDR3 DNA reads TGCGCCAGCAGCCAAAGTCGTGCCGATGAGCAGTTCTTC.

Ten or more counts support this clonotype. The chain uses TRBV5-5 and TRBJ2-7; perhaps TRBD1 as D (6 bases). V dropped 0 bases and J dropped 0 bases, with 7 bases sitting between them. The CDR3 is 14 residues long. Germline V gives CDR1 SGHKS, CDR2 YYEKEE (reference sequence). CDR3 loop: CASSLVDSSYEQYF. The CDR3 DNA sequence: TGTGCCAGCAGCTTGGTGGACAGCTCCTACGAGCAGTACTTC.

This clonotype has ten or more counts. The chain uses TRBV6-2 or TRBV6-3 and TRBJ2-6; the match to TRBD1 covers 7 bases. Germline CDR1 and CDR2: MNHEY and SVGEGT. Unmatched junction bases numbered 22, after V lost 5 bases and J lost 3 bases. There are 21 residues in the CDR3. CDR3 bases: TGTGCCAGCAGTCGCGAACCGGGACAGACGCCGCTCTGGGGTGGGGCCAACGTCCTGACTTTC. Protein: CASSREPGQTPLWGGANVLTF.

This clonotype was picked up a small number of times. The chain carries TRBV5-1 and TRBJ2-1; TRBD2 might be the D (6 bases). Trimming pared 3 bases from V and 3 bases from J, leaving 13 bases between. The CDR3 extends over 15 amino acids. CDR1 and CDR2 (germline): SGHRS, YFSETQ. The CDR3 DNA sequence: TGCGCCAGCAGCTGGAGGGGAGAAGTCTACAATGAGCAGTTCTTC. Its protein product is CASSWRGEVYNEQFF. Combining the CDR3 with reference TRBV5-1 and TRBJ2-1 gives the whole variable domain KAGVTQTPRYLIKTRGQQVTLSCSPISGHRSVSWYQQTPGQGLQFLFEYFSETQRNKGNFPGRFSGRQFSNSRSEMNVSTLELGDSALYLCASSWRGEVYNEQFFGPGTRLTVL.

The table lists this clonotype with many counts. V and J are TRBV12-3 or TRBV12-4 and TRBJ2-7, with D possibly being TRBD2 (5 bases). V was pared by 3 bases and J by 4 bases, with 13 bases between. The CDR3 totals 14 residues. The CDR3 nucleotides read TGTGCCAGCAGTTTCGCCCAGCGGTCTTACGAGCAGTACTTC. The encoded protein is CASSFAQRSYEQYF.

The V gene is TRBV11-2, the J gene TRBJ1-6; 8 bases are shared with TRBD1. The germline V gene encodes CDR1 SGHAT and CDR2 FQNNGV. The CDR3 length is 15 residues. Germline trimming cut 2 bases from V and 6 bases from J; bases unmatched to any gene: 3. The CDR3 spells CASSLTGGGNSPLHF. The CDR3 bases are TGTGCCAGCAGCTTAACAGGGGGGGGTAATTCACCCCTCCACTTT.

This clonotype was counted ten times or more. The rearrangement uses TRBV6-5 and TRBJ2-7; TRBD2 agrees at 8 bases. Trimming took 7 bases from V and 1 from J; bases not matched to a gene: 3. Germline loops: CDR1 MNHEY, CDR2 SVGAGI. The CDR3 spans 13 residues. The CDR3 nucleotides read TGTGCCAGCAAGCGGGAGATATCCTACGAGCAGTACTTC. Amino acid sequence: CASKREISYEQYF.

The chain has TRBV28 and TRBJ2-6, with a tentative D call TRBD1 (6 bases). The V and J ends lost 2 bases and 0 bases respectively, with 11 bases between them. This CDR3 contains 17 residues. From germline, CDR1 is MDHEN and CDR2 SYDVKM. In DNA form, the CDR3 reads TGTGCCAGCAGTTTACGGCAGGGGATCTCTGGGGCCAACGTCCTGACTTTC. Its protein is CASSLRQGISGANVLTF.

The chain carries TRBV28 and TRBJ1-4, with 8 bases matching TRBD1. V was pared by 3 bases and J by 8 bases, with 8 bases of the junction left unmatched. The CDR3 is made up of 15 amino acids. Germline loops: CDR1 MDHEN, CDR2 SYDVKM. CDR3 DNA: TGTGCCAGCAGTTTCTTGGACAGGGTTGGAGAAAAACTGTTTTTT. Its translation: CASSFLDRVGEKLFF.

The J gene is TRBJ2-7, the V gene TRBV20-1, with D uncertain. Per the germline V gene, CDR1 is DFQATT and CDR2 is SNEGSKA (reference sequence). The V gene lost 4 bases and the J gene lost 5 bases, with 21 bases spanning the gap. This CDR3 is 15 amino acids long. The CDR3 sequence is CSANRPDRGFDEQYF. CDR3 coding DNA: TGCAGTGCTAATCGACCAGATAGAGGCTTCGACGAGCAGTACTTC.

This clonotype was counted many times. J is TRBJ2-7 and V is TRBV12-3 or TRBV12-4, with 7 bases identical to TRBD2. V dropped 6 bases and J dropped 7; count of bases not matched to a gene: 12. This CDR3 contains 14 residues. The CDR3 reads CASRKGRELGEQYF. The CDR3 region has the DNA TGTGCCAGCAGAAAAGGGCGGGAGCTAGGTGAGCAGTACTTC.

Concerning this clonotype itself: One junction end disagrees with the germline gene, perhaps due to a read error. The J gene is TRBJ1-2, the V gene TRBV20-1; perhaps TRBD1 as D (6 bases). CDR1 is DFQATT and CDR2 is SNEGSKA in the germline V gene (reference sequence). This CDR3 is 14 amino acids long. The CDR3 region has the DNA TGCAGTGCTAGAGATACAGGGAGTAACTATGGCTACGCCTTC. Its protein is CSARDTGSNYGYAF.

The chain carries TRBV7-8 and TRBJ2-5, with 8 bases identical to TRBD2. This CDR3 is 17 amino acids long. V lost 4 bases to trimming and J lost 3 bases; unmatched junction nucleotides: 13. Per germline, CDR1 SGHVS and CDR2 FQNEAQ. This CDR3 is CASSYPILRGEEETQYF. The CDR3 coding sequence is TGTGCCAGCAGCTACCCTATTTTGCGGGGGGAGGAAGAGACCCAGTACTTC.

The chain links TRBV2 to TRBJ1-1; no firm D call. The CDR3 sequence is 13 residues long. Trimming cost V 8 bases and J 4 bases, with 14 bases left between them. Looked up from germline, CDR1 is SNHLY and CDR2 is FYNNEI. CDR3 amino acids: CASASKRGTEAFF. The CDR3 nucleotides read TGTGCCAGCGCTTCAAAGCGAGGCACTGAAGCTTTCTTT.

This clonotype was seen more than once but under ten times. The V and J genes are TRBV29-1 and TRBJ2-1; 14 nucleotides match TRBD2. J lost 2 bases, V lost 8 bases, and 11 bases had no gene match. The germline V gene has CDR1 SQVTM and CDR2 ANQGSEA. This CDR3 has 17 amino acids. As DNA, the CDR3 is TGCAGCTCCACTCCGGGACTAGCGGGAGCCCCCTACAATGAGCAGTTCTTC. Translated: CSSTPGLAGAPYNEQFF.

There are a few counts of this clonotype. The chain combines TRBV27 with TRBJ2-1; 9 bases match TRBD2. CDR1 MNHEY and CDR2 SMNVEV come from the germline V gene (reference sequence). V lost 3 bases, J lost 10 bases, and 10 bases stayed unmatched. The CDR3 consists of 15 residues. The CDR3 spells CASSFLREGLGEQFF. The CDR3 nucleotides read TGTGCCAGCAGTTTCTTGCGGGAGGGCCTGGGCGAGCAGTTCTTC.

The rearrangement joins TRBV5-4 to TRBJ2-7, with TRBD1 matching 7 bases. Germline V CDR1 and CDR2: SGHNT, YYREEE (reference sequence). Trimming removed 0 bases from V and 6 bases from J; junction bases left unmatched: 6. The CDR3 covers 14 residues. This CDR3 is CASSLEGARGEQYF. CDR3 coding DNA: TGTGCCAGCAGCTTGGAGGGGGCTAGGGGCGAGCAGTACTTC.

This clonotype was seen more than once but under ten times. V usage is TRBV27 and J usage is TRBJ1-6; D not certain. Trimming removed 0 bases from V and 10 bases from J, with 13 bases in between. Germline CDR1 is MNHEY and CDR2 is SMNVEV (reference sequence). The CDR3 runs 15 residues. CDR3 protein: CASSLSKHSGSPLHF. DNA of the CDR3: TGTGCCAGCAGTTTATCGAAACACTCGGGGTCACCCCTCCACTTT.

The genes are TRBV27 and TRBJ1-5, with no clear D. Trimming removed 3 bases from V and 1 base from J, with 7 bases in between. This CDR3 spans 14 amino acids. The V gene's germline CDR1 is MNHEY and CDR2 SMNVEV (reference sequence). The CDR3 bases are TGTGCCAGCAGTTTTGCGGGGAGCAATCAGCCCCAGCATTTT. It yields the protein CASSFAGSNQPQHF.

The sample holds many counts of this clonotype. The chain joins TRBV12-3 or TRBV12-4 to TRBJ2-2; maybe TRBD1 (6 bases). V shed 5 bases and J shed 5 bases, with 15 bases lying between them. This CDR3 has 15 residues. CDR3 in amino acids: CASSQSQGRTGELFF. CDR3 coding DNA: TGTGCCAGCAGTCAGTCACAGGGACGGACCGGGGAGCTGTTTTTT.

V and J are TRBV5-1 and TRBJ2-1; 14 bases map to TRBD2. The germline gives CDR1 SGHRS, CDR2 YFSETQ. This CDR3 is built from 19 residues. Trimming cost V 4 bases and J 0 bases; bases outside gene matches: 9. The CDR3 reads CASSEKGLAGVGSYNEQFF. Here the CDR3 DNA reads TGCGCCAGCAGCGAGAAGGGACTAGCGGGAGTGGGCTCCTACAATGAGCAGTTCTTC.

This clonotype was observed many times. The gene calls are TRBV7-9 and TRBJ2-3, with 12 bases matching TRBD2. The CDR3 contains 16 residues. Trimming at V came to 4 bases and at J to 9 bases, leaving 11 bases not matched to a gene. The germline V gene has CDR1 SEHNR and CDR2 FQNEAQ (reference sequence). DNA for the CDR3: TGTGCCAGCAGCTCCCGGACTAGCGGGGCGGAGGGGACGCAGTATTTT. Translated: CASSSRTSGAEGTQYF.

There are a few counts of this clonotype. This chain joins TRBV9 and TRBJ2-1; the match to TRBD2 covers 11 bases. In germline, CDR1 is SGDLS, CDR2 YYNGEE. There are 15 residues in the CDR3. V dropped 3 bases and J dropped 9; count of bases not matched to a gene: 8. The DNA for the CDR3 is TGTGCCAGCAGCGCCCTAGCGGGAGGACGCGGTGAGCAGTTCTTC. It translates to CASSALAGGRGEQFF.